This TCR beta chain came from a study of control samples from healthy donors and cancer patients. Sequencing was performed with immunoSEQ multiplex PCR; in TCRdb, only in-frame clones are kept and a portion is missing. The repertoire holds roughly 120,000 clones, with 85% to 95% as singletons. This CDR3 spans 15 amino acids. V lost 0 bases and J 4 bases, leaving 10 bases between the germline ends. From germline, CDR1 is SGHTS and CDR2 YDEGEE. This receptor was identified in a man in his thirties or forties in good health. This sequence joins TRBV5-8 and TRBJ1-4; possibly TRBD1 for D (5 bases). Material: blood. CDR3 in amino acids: CASSLGQGSNEKLFF. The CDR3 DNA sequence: TGTGCCAGCAGCTTGGGGCAGGGTAGTAATGAAAAACTGTTTTTT.